The 27 T cell receptor beta chains below all came from one sample that was sequenced in a study of blood T cell repertoires in COVID-19. Clones were read by immunoSEQ multiplex PCR, and TCRdb kept only the in-frame ones, dropping some. The sample records about 190,000 clones, 87% being singletons. Sequenced material: peripheral blood. The receptors here all came from a man in his fifties or sixties with active or convalescent COVID-19.

The V call is TRBV20-1, the J call TRBJ1-2; no firm D call. CDR1 DFQATT and CDR2 SNEGSKA come from the germline V gene (reference sequence). The CDR3 extends over 11 amino acids. The ends were cut back, 5 bases at V and 3 bases at J, with 7 bases in the middle. The CDR3 bases are TGCAGTGCTCCTCGGGACTATGGCTACACCTTC. The encoded protein is CSAPRDYGYTF.

V is TRBV5-6 and J is TRBJ1-2; TRBD1 aligns across 9 bases. With V trimmed by 6 bases and J by 5 bases, 8 bases remained unmatched. Germline V lookup: CDR1 SGHDT, CDR2 YYEEEE. The CDR3 loop spans 14 amino acids. The chain's CDR3 is CASTQRQGGYGYTF. Written as DNA, the CDR3 is TGTGCCAGCACCCAAAGACAGGGGGGGTATGGCTACACCTTC.

The chain joins TRBV10-2 to TRBJ2-7, with D perhaps TRBD1 (6 bases). Germline V gene sequence: CDR1 WSHSY, CDR2 SAAADI. The V and J ends lost 6 bases and 2 bases respectively, with 11 bases between them. CDR3 size: 13 residues. DNA of the CDR3: TGCGCCAGCAGCGGGACAACAACCTACGAGCAGTACTTC. Protein: CASSGTTTYEQYF.

This clone has just a few counts. The chain links TRBV11-1 to TRBJ1-5; 10 bases map to TRBD1. This CDR3 region has 16 residues. V was pared by 1 base and J by 5 bases, with 5 bases of the junction left unmatched. Germline V CDR1 and CDR2: SGHAT, FQDESV (reference sequence). The CDR3 loop reads CASSLGTGGGDQPQHF. Here the CDR3 DNA reads TGTGCCAGCAGCTTAGGGACAGGGGGAGGGGATCAGCCCCAGCATTTT.

The rearrangement links TRBV5-1 to TRBJ1-4; no clear D gene. The CDR3 is made up of 14 amino acids. V was trimmed by 4 bases and J by 7 bases, leaving 14 bases between them. Germline lookup yields CDR1 SGHRS and CDR2 YFSETQ. The CDR3 DNA reads as TGCGCCAGCAGCCCCGGGAGGGAGGGTGAAAAACTGTTTTTT. It encodes CASSPGREGEKLFF.

This clone came up once. V gene TRBV6-1 combines with J gene TRBJ1-5, with 7 bases matching TRBD1. Per germline, CDR1 MNHNS and CDR2 SASEGT. V trimming: 0 bases; J trimming: 2 bases; junction bases outside the gene matches: 16. CDR3 length: 20 residues. The CDR3 DNA reads as TGTGCCAGCAGTGAAGCGCGAGTCGGGACAGTCGGGACGGGCAATCAGCCCCAGCATTTT. Encoded protein: CASSEARVGTVGTGNQPQHF.

V is TRBV15 and J is TRBJ2-7, with 8 bases that match TRBD1. J gave up 2 bases and V 0 bases, and 6 bases lay outside the gene matches. The germline V gene encodes CDR1 LNHNV and CDR2 YYDKDF (reference sequence). The CDR3 has 16 amino acids. The CDR3 DNA reads as TGTGCCACCAGCAGAGATCCCACGACAGGGGCCTACGAGCAGTACTTC. Protein product: CATSRDPTTGAYEQYF.

The table lists this clone with a count of one. The genes are TRBV5-3 and TRBJ1-2; no firm D call. TRBV5-3 is placed among ORFs of uncertain function. The germline V and J ends were trimmed by 6 bases and 4 bases, with 13 bases remaining between them. The CDR3 sequence is 13 residues long. The CDR3 nucleotides are TGTGCCAGAAACAATGGGGAGGGCTATGGCTACACCTTC. This translates into CARNNGEGYGYTF.

CDR3 coding DNA: TGCGCCAGCAGACTTGAACAAGAGACCCAGTACTTC. Amino acid sequence: CASRLEQETQYF. The rearrangement links TRBV5-1 to TRBJ2-5; D remains ambiguous. V was pared by 5 bases and J by 2 bases, with 7 bases between. The CDR3 consists of 12 residues. Germline CDR1 reads SGHRS; CDR2 reads YFSETQ.

The gene calls are TRBV6-5 and TRBJ2-2; TRBD1 matches at 10 bases. J lost 5 bases, V lost 5 bases, and 5 bases had no gene match. The CDR3 spans 15 residues. The germline V gene encodes CDR1 MNHEY and CDR2 SVGAGI. Here the CDR3 reads CASSTGTGETGELFF. For the CDR3, the DNA is TGTGCCAGCAGTACCGGGACAGGGGAAACCGGGGAGCTGTTTTTT.

The chain is built from TRBV29-1 and TRBJ2-5; 11 bases line up with TRBD2. The CDR3 length is 16 residues. The V and J ends lost 5 bases and 5 bases, in that order; junction bases with no gene match: 13. Looked up from germline, CDR1 is SQVTM and CDR2 is ANQGSEA. The CDR3 loop reads CSVSRSGGVILETQYF. The CDR3, as DNA: TGCAGCGTTTCTCGTAGCGGGGGGGTCATTTTGGAGACCCAGTACTTC.

The chain has TRBV7-3 and TRBJ1-2, with 9 bases lining up with TRBD1. The V segment lost 3 bases and the J segment 5 bases; nucleotides outside the gene matches: 4. Germline CDR1 is SGHTA and CDR2 is FQGTGA. This CDR3 comprises 14 residues. CDR3 protein: CASSFDRGNYGYTF. CDR3 bases: TGTGCCAGCAGCTTTGACAGGGGGAATTATGGCTACACCTTC. Using reference TRBV7-3 and TRBJ1-2 for the parts outside the CDR3, the full variable domain is GAGVSQTPSNKVTEKGKYVELRCDPISGHTALYWYRQSLGQGPEFLIYFQGTGAADDSGLPNDRFFAVRPEGSVSTLKIQRTERGDSAVYLCASSFDRGNYGYTFGSGTRLTVV.

Note on this clone: Within the sample, other DNA sequences also encode this same CDR3. The chain carries TRBV5-1 and TRBJ2-3; 11 bases are shared with TRBD2. The CDR3 runs to 15 residues. The germline V gene encodes CDR1 SGHRS and CDR2 YFSETQ. The trim removed 3 bases at V and 6 bases at J, leaving 6 bases unmatched. The CDR3 DNA follows: TGCGCCAGCAGCTCCGGGACTAGCGGAGGGGATACGCAGTATTTT. Its translation is CASSSGTSGGDTQYF.

The chain recombines TRBV9 with TRBJ1-6; D unresolved. The CDR3 extends over 15 amino acids. The V end lost 4 bases, the J end lost 7 bases, and 15 bases lay between the germline ends. Germline V gene data show CDR1 as SGDLS and CDR2 as YYNGEE. The CDR3 DNA reads TGTGCCAGCAGCCCCTCGTTGGGCAAAAATTCACCCCTCCACTTT. Encoded protein: CASSPSLGKNSPLHF.

The rearrangement links TRBV28 to TRBJ2-5; 8 bases map to TRBD1. The CDR3 loop spans 16 amino acids. V lost 2 bases to trimming and J lost 5 bases; unmatched junction nucleotides: 10. Germline V gives CDR1 MDHEN, CDR2 SYDVKM. CDR3 in amino acids: CASSLRISGGHETQYF. The DNA for the CDR3 is TGTGCCAGCAGTTTACGTATTTCAGGGGGCCATGAGACCCAGTACTTC.

The chain is built from TRBV7-9 and TRBJ1-2, with no clear D. The CDR3 is made up of 16 amino acids. With 1 base removed from V and 5 bases from J, the gap between germline ends came to 17 bases. CDR1 and CDR2 from the germline V gene are SEHNR and FQNEAQ (reference sequence). The CDR3 loop is CASSLEGARATYGYTF. CDR3 nucleotide sequence: TGTGCCAGCAGCTTAGAGGGAGCCCGGGCGACTTATGGCTACACCTTC.

The chain combines TRBV2 with TRBJ1-5, with D possibly being TRBD1 (5 bases). Germline CDR1 and CDR2: SNHLY and FYNNEI. CDR3 size: 15 residues. V gave up 8 bases and J gave up 3 bases, with 17 bases separating them. For the CDR3, the DNA is TGTGCCAGCTCTGAAAATCGACAGTCCAATCAGCCCCAGCATTTT. As protein: CASSENRQSNQPQHF.

V usage is TRBV7-8 and J usage is TRBJ2-3; maybe TRBD2 (5 bases). This CDR3 is 15 amino acids long. V lost 6 bases and J 0 bases, leaving 13 bases between the germline ends. CDR1 and CDR2 from the germline V gene are SGHVS and FQNEAQ. CDR3 bases: TGTGCCAGCAGTTGGACTGACTCTAGCACAGATACGCAGTATTTT. Protein product: CASSWTDSSTDTQYF.

The V gene is TRBV5-1, the J gene TRBJ2-3; 7 nucleotides agree with TRBD1. Germline loops: CDR1 SGHRS, CDR2 YFSETQ. The J segment lost 6 bases and the V segment lost 2 bases, leaving 9 bases of the junction unmatched. The CDR3 is 15 residues long. CDR3 sequence: CASSFRTGSGDTQYF. CDR3 in DNA: TGCGCCAGCAGCTTTAGGACAGGTTCGGGGGATACGCAGTATTTT.

The chain has TRBV27 and TRBJ1-5; 7 bases match TRBD1. After removal of 6 bases from V and 3 bases from J, the junction contained 8 bases not matched to a gene. CDR1 and CDR2 from the germline V gene are MNHEY and SMNVEV (reference sequence). The CDR3 runs 15 residues. CDR3 protein: CASRKSDRVNQPQHF. CDR3 DNA sequence: TGTGCCAGCAGAAAAAGTGACAGGGTCAATCAGCCCCAGCATTTT.

The rearrangement joins TRBV18 to TRBJ2-3; tentatively, D is TRBD2 (6 bases). Germline-derived CDR1 and CDR2 are KGHSH and LQKENI. The CDR3 consists of 15 residues. V dropped 3 bases and J dropped 7 bases, with 17 bases sitting between them. Here the CDR3 DNA reads TGTGCCAGCTCACCGGCCGGGGGTGGTTGGAATACGCAGTATTTT. It specifies CASSPAGGGWNTQYF.

The CDR3 loop is CASIGTGGFQETQYF. CDR3 DNA: TGTGCCAGCATCGGGACAGGGGGCTTCCAAGAGACCCAGTACTTC. V usage is TRBV7-9 and J usage is TRBJ2-5; 12 nucleotides match TRBD1. The V gene end was trimmed by 7 bases and the J gene end by 1 base; junction bases not matched to a gene: 4. The CDR3 has 15 residues. Looked up from germline, CDR1 is SEHNR and CDR2 is FQNEAQ (reference sequence).

The chain recombines TRBV15 with TRBJ2-1; 13 bases line up with TRBD2. V gave up 5 bases and J gave up 2 bases; unmatched junction bases: 9. Germline values: CDR1 LNHNV, CDR2 YYDKDF (reference sequence). This CDR3 is 18 amino acids long. This chain's CDR3 is CATSGAGTSGAPYNEQFF. The CDR3 region has the DNA TGTGCCACCAGCGGAGCCGGGACTAGCGGGGCCCCCTACAATGAGCAGTTCTTC.

The chain carries TRBV6-2 or TRBV6-3 and TRBJ2-4; 12 nucleotides align to TRBD2. There are 16 residues in the CDR3. The germline V gene encodes CDR1 MNHEY and CDR2 SVGEGT. V lost 5 bases to trimming and J lost 7 bases; unmatched junction nucleotides: 9. The chain's CDR3 is CASSGASGGAANIQYF. The CDR3 DNA reads as TGTGCCAGCAGTGGCGCTAGCGGGGGGGCGGCCAACATTCAGTACTTC.

V gene TRBV3-1 (or the pseudogene TRBV3-2) combines with J gene TRBJ1-1, with TRBD1 identical over 7 bases. The V gene end was trimmed by 4 bases and the J gene end by 3 bases; junction bases not matched to a gene: 5. Germline V CDR1 and CDR2: LGHDT, YNNKEL (reference sequence). The CDR3 loop spans 14 amino acids. For the CDR3, the DNA is TGTGCCAGCAGCCGAGGTCAGGGGGACACTGAAGCTTTCTTT. Translating gives CASSRGQGDTEAFF.

This chain uses TRBV21-1 with TRBJ1-2; the table's TRBD1 call for D was not verified on the DNA. TRBV21-1 is noted as a pseudogene. The CDR3 is made up of 14 amino acids. CDR3 sequence: CASSNQTGLGGYTF. The CDR3 DNA is TGTGCCAGCAGCAACCAGACAGGATTAGGCGGCTACACCTTC.

V usage is TRBV5-1 and J usage is TRBJ2-3, with D possibly being TRBD2 (5 bases). V lost 3 bases to trimming and J lost 5 bases, with 13 bases between them. The CDR3 has 14 amino acids. CDR1 is SGHRS, CDR2 YFSETQ, per germline. The CDR3 region is CASSSTPEGDTQYF. CDR3 bases: TGCGCCAGCAGCTCGACTCCTGAGGGAGATACGCAGTATTTT.